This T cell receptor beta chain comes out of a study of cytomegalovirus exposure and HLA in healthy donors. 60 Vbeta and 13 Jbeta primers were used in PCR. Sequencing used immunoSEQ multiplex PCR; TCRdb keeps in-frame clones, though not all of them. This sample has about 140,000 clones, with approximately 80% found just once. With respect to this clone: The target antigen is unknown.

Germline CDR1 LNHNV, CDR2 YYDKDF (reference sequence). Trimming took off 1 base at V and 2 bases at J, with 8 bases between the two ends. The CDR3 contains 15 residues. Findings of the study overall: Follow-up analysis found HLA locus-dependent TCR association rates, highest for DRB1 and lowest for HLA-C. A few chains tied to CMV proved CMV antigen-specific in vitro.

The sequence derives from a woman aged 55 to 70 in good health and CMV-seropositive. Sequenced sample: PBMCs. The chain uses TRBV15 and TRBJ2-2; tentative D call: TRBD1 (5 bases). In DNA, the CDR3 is TGTGCCACCAGCAGAGGACAGATCAACACCGGGGAGCTGTTTTTT. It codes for CATSRGQINTGELFF. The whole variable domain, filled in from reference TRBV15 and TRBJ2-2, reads DAMVIQNPRYQVTQFGKPVTLSCSQTLNHNVMYWYQQKSSQAPKLLFHYYDKDFNNEADTPDNFQSRRPNTSFCFLDIRSPGLGDTAMYLCATSRGQINTGELFFGEGSRLTVL.